The 3 T cell receptor beta chains reported below all come from one sample, sequenced in a study of blood T cell repertoires in COVID-19. Measured with immunoSEQ multiplex PCR; TCRdb has only the in-frame clones, and not every one. Found here are a few hundred thousand clones, 85% of them singletons; the top ten hold roughly 3.6%. Material for sequencing was peripheral blood. The receptors were gathered from a woman aged 18-35 years with acute or convalescent COVID-19.

The chain has TRBV4-1 and TRBJ2-1, with D perhaps TRBD1 (7 bases). V gave up 1 base and J gave up 9 bases, with 16 bases separating them. Germline CDR1 is MGHRA and CDR2 is YSYEKL. This CDR3 region has 15 residues. CDR3 coding DNA: TGCGCCAGCAGCCAAGCCGCCCAGGGGGGTCTTGAGCAGTTCTTC. Protein: CASSQAAQGGLEQFF.

The rearrangement joins TRBV19 to TRBJ1-2; D is possibly TRBD1 (6 bases). Germline assignment: CDR1 LNHDA and CDR2 SQIVND (reference sequence). V lost 4 bases and J 8 bases, leaving 23 bases between the germline ends. The CDR3 runs to 16 residues. CDR3 loop: CASSTTLTGSREGYTF. CDR3 sequence (DNA): TGTGCCAGTAGTACGACTCTTACAGGGTCTCGTGAGGGCTACACCTTC.

The chain joins TRBV5-4 to TRBJ2-4; D unclear. This CDR3 is built from 15 residues. V was trimmed by 2 bases and J by 0 bases, leaving 9 bases between them. Germline assignment: CDR1 SGHNT and CDR2 YYREEE (reference sequence). In DNA, the CDR3 is TGTGCCAGCAGCTTCCCAGGATTAGCCAAAAACATTCAGTACTTC. This codes for CASSFPGLAKNIQYF.